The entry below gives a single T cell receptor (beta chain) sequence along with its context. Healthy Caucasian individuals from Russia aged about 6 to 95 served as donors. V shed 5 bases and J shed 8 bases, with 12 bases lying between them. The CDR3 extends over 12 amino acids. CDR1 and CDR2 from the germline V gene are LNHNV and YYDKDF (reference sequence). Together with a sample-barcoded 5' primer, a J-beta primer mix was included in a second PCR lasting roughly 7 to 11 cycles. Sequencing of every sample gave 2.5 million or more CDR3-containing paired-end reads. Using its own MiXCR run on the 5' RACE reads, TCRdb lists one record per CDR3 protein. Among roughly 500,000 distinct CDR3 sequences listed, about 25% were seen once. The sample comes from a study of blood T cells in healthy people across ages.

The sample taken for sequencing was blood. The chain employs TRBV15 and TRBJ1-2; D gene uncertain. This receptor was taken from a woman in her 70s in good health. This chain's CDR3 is CATSFRTGGYTF. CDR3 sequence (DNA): TGTGCCACCAGCTTCCGAACGGGGGGCTACACCTTC. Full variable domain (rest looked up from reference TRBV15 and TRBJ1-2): DAMVIQNPRYQVTQFGKPVTLSCSQTLNHNVMYWYQQKSSQAPKLLFHYYDKDFNNEADTPDNFQSRRPNTSFCFLDIRSPGLGDTAMYLCATSFRTGGYTFGSGTRLTVV.